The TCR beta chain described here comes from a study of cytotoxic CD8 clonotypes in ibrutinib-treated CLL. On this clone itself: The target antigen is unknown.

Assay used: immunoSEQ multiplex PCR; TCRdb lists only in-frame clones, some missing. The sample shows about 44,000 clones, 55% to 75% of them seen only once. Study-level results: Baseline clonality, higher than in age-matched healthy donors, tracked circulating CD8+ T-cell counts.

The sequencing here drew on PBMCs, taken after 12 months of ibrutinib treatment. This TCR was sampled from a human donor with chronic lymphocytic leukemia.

The CDR3 DNA follows: TGTGCCAGCAGCTTGGAGGGGGGCCGGACTGAAGCTTTCTTT. As protein: CASSLEGGRTEAFF. V gene TRBV5-4 combines with J gene TRBJ1-1; D is perhaps TRBD1 (6 bases). Trimming removed 0 bases from V and 5 bases from J, with 11 bases in between. There are 14 residues in the CDR3. CDR1 is SGHNT and CDR2 is YYREEE in the germline V gene (reference sequence).